The text below deals with one TCR beta chain. The entry originates in a study of blood T cell repertoires in COVID-19. In germline, CDR1 is SEHNR, CDR2 FQNEAQ (reference sequence). Trimming removed 2 bases from V and 0 bases from J; junction bases left unmatched: 10. This CDR3 is built from 19 residues. This table comes from immunoSEQ multiplex PCR, and its TCRdb copy is limited to in-frame clones, with some not included. The sample includes about 250,000 clones, around 86% of them seen just once. Participant age was about 18 to 89 years, and participants resided in 24 US areas. The chain carries TRBV7-9 and TRBJ2-1; 10 nucleotides align to TRBD2. The sequenced sample consisted of PBMCs or T cells enriched from blood (not recorded which). This TCR derives from a man in his forties or fifties who had recovered from COVID-19. This CDR3 reads CASSLRPGTSAYSYNEQFF. CDR3 in DNA: TGTGCCAGCAGCTTACGTCCCGGGACTAGCGCTTACTCCTACAATGAGCAGTTCTTC.